A selection of T cell receptor beta chains follows, all from one sample in a study of CD8+CD57+ T cells in acquired aplastic anemia. MiXCR, applied by TCRdb to the reads, yields one record per CDR3 protein. The top ten hold more than 0.95% of the sample, which has 200,000 to 250,000 distinct CDR3 sequences, 34% seen once. Sequenced: sorted CD4+, CD8+, or CD8+CD57+ T cells (not recorded which) from PBMCs. Receptors originate from a human donor in good health, serving as a control. CDR3s include the opening cysteine and the closing phenylalanine or tryptophan. The order of the fields is clone size, V gene, D gene, J gene, CDR3 DNA, CDR3 protein. The D gene is left open where the match is weak. Only some rows state a clone size, as once, few, many or a class for expanded clones.

.,TRBV5-1,.,TRBJ2-1,TGCGCCAGCAGCTTGGCCTCTCGAGATGATGAGCAGTTCTTC,CASSLASRDDEQFF
.,TRBV11-2,TRBD2,TRBJ2-1,TGTGCCAGCAGCTTACTCGGGGGGGCTAATGAGCAGTTCTTC,CASSLLGGANEQFF
.,TRBV6-1,TRBD2,TRBJ2-7,TGTGCCAGCAGAAGGACTAGCGGGACAAACTACGAGCAGTACTTC,CASRRTSGTNYEQYF
.,TRBV29-1,TRBD1,TRBJ1-2,TGCAGCGTTGATCCCGGGACAGGGGGCGATCTGGGCTACACCTTC,CSVDPGTGGDLGYTF
many,TRBV10-2,.,TRBJ1-6,TGCGCCAGCACCGAGGCCGATTCACCCCTCCACTTT,CASTEADSPLHF
many,TRBV20-1,.,TRBJ2-3,TGCAGTGCTAGACCTATTGGCACAGATACGCAGTATTTT,CSARPIGTDTQYF
many,TRBV6-1,TRBD1,TRBJ1-6,TGTGCCAGCAAGAGCCGGGACAGCCTTAATTCACCCCTCCACTTT,CASKSRDSLNSPLHF
many,TRBV2,TRBD2,TRBJ2-3,TGTGCCAGCAGTCTCACCGGGACTAGCGGCACAGATACGCAGTATTTT,CASSLTGTSGTDTQYF
.,TRBV20-1,.,TRBJ2-3,TGCAGTGCAAATCCCTCGGGGGAGGGCACAGATACGCAGTATTTT,CSANPSGEGTDTQYF
many,TRBV29-1,.,TRBJ2-3,TGCAGCGTTGAGAACGCAGATACGCAGTATTTT,CSVENADTQYF
many,TRBV24-1,.,TRBJ2-2,TGTGCCACCAGTGACCGTAACACCGGGGAGCTGTTTTTT,CATSDRNTGELFF
.,TRBV9,.,TRBJ2-7,TGTGCCAGCAGCATGAGAGGGTACGAGCAGTACTTC,CASSMRGYEQYF
many,TRBV10-3,TRBD2,TRBJ2-5,TGTGCCATCAGTGAGTCGATGACTAGCGGGCGAGAGACCCAGTACTTC,CAISESMTSGRETQYF
.,TRBV15,TRBD2,TRBJ2-5,TGTGCCACCAGCACCAAACTTGGACTAGCGGGGGCCCAAGAGACCCAGTACTTC,CATSTKLGLAGAQETQYF
many,TRBV7-3,.,TRBJ2-3,TGTGCCAGCAGCTTAGGACCGAGCACAGATACGCAGTATTTT,CASSLGPSTDTQYF
many,TRBV4-2,.,TRBJ2-7,TGTGCCAGCAGCCAAGTCCAGGGTGAGTCCTACGAGCAGTACTTC,CASSQVQGESYEQYF
many,TRBV9,TRBD1,TRBJ1-6,TGTGCCAGCAGCGCAACTCGGGACAGCGGTTCACCCCTCCACTTT,CASSATRDSGSPLHF
many,TRBV10-3,.,TRBJ1-5,TGTGCCAGCAGTGAGGGGTCGTTTTCCCTTAGCAATCAGCCCCAGCATTTT,CASSEGSFSLSNQPQHF
.,TRBV7-8,.,TRBJ1-2,TGTGCCTGGTTAGACAGGCTCCTTGGCTACACCTTC,CAWLDRLLGYTF
few,TRBV5-4,.,TRBJ2-1,TGTGCCAGCAGCTTTACCAGGCATGAGCAGTTCTTC,CASSFTRHEQFF
many,TRBV12-5,.,TRBJ1-2,TGTGCTAGTGGTTTGGTAACGTGGATCGGCTACACCTTC,CASGLVTWIGYTF
few,TRBV20-1,.,TRBJ2-1,TGCAGTGCCAGTAGTATGAGGGCAGGGGTTCAGAATGAGCAGTTCTTC,CSASSMRAGVQNEQFF
many,TRBV9,TRBD2,TRBJ2-7,TGTGCCAGCAGCGTAGGGTCCAGCGGGAGTAGCGAGCAGTACTTC,CASSVGSSGSSEQYF
.,TRBV4-1,TRBD1,TRBJ1-4,TGCGCCAGCAGCACGGGACAGACAAGTAATGAAAAACTGTTTTTT,CASSTGQTSNEKLFF
.,TRBV19,.,TRBJ2-5,TGTGCCAGCACCCTAGGGGCAGCCGAAGAGACCCAGTACTTC,CASTLGAAEETQYF
.,TRBV24-1,.,TRBJ2-7,TGTGCCAGCTCACAAACAGGGATCTACGAGCAGTACTTC,CASSQTGIYEQYF
.,TRBV5-4,.,TRBJ1-2,TGTGCCAGCAGCTCAACAGGGCTCAATTCGGGTGGCTACACCTTC,CASSSTGLNSGGYTF
.,TRBV15,.,TRBJ2-7,TGTGCCACCAGCAGAGACGGCCTAGAACAGTACTTC,CATSRDGLEQYF
.,TRBV7-6,.,TRBJ1-6,TGTGCCAGCAGCTTAGCCGGGGCCGGGTCCTATAATTCACCCCTCCACTTT,CASSLAGAGSYNSPLHF
.,TRBV10-3,.,TRBJ2-3,TGTGCCATCAGTGAAAGTGCTAGCACAGATACGCAGTATTTT,CAISESASTDTQYF
.,TRBV12-5,.,TRBJ1-2,TGTGCTAGTGGTTTGGTACTTGGCCGGTCCGGTAGCTATGGCTACACCTTC,CASGLVLGRSGSYGYTF
.,TRBV20-1,.,TRBJ1-5,TGCGGTGCTAGTATCGGGTATAGCAATCAGCCCCAGCATTTT,CGASIGYSNQPQHF
many,TRBV15,.,TRBJ1-1,TGTGCCACCAGCAGTTACAGGGAAGGAGGCACTGAAGCTTTCTTT,CATSSYREGGTEAFF
many,TRBV29-1,.,TRBJ2-7,TGCAGCGTCCTGGCCTTGATCTTCGAAACGAGCGAGCAGTACTTC,CSVLALIFETSEQYF
.,TRBV7-8,TRBD2,TRBJ2-7,TGTGCCAGCAGCGAAACTAGCGGAGGTGAGCAGTACTTC,CASSETSGGEQYF
many,TRBV11-2,TRBD2,TRBJ2-1,TGTGCCAGCAGCTTATCCGACGGGAGGGCCTTCAATGAGCAGTTCTTC,CASSLSDGRAFNEQFF
many,TRBV19,.,TRBJ1-5,TGTGCGGGAGGGTCCAATCAGCCCCAGCATTTT,CAGGSNQPQHF
many,TRBV2,TRBD1,TRBJ2-3,TGTGCCAGCAAACAGGGGATTAGCACAGATACGCAGTATTTT,CASKQGISTDTQYF
.,TRBV20-1,TRBD1,TRBJ2-1,TGCAGTGCGGGAGAGGGGGACAGGCCTTACAATGAGCAGTTCTTC,CSAGEGDRPYNEQFF
many,TRBV12-3/TRBV12-4,.,TRBJ2-7,TGTGCCAGCAGTTCTTGGGACTCCCCCTACGAGCAGTACTTC,CASSSWDSPYEQYF
few,TRBV9,TRBD2,TRBJ2-1,TGTGCCAGCAGCGAGGTTAGCGGGGGGGCAGGCGAGCAGTTCTTC,CASSEVSGGAGEQFF
many,TRBV2,.,TRBJ2-5,TGTGCCAGCAGCCGAAACGTACAAATTCTACAAGAGACCCAGTACTTC,CASSRNVQILQETQYF
many,TRBV20-1,.,TRBJ2-1,TGCAGTGCTAGCGGAGTGCACAATGAGCAGTTCTTC,CSASGVHNEQFF
.,TRBV7-2,TRBD1,TRBJ2-4,TGTGCCAGCAGCGAATGGACAGGGGTGACCAAAAACATTCAGTACTTC,CASSEWTGVTKNIQYF
.,TRBV10-3,TRBD2,TRBJ2-5,TGTGCCATCGGGGCTAGCGGGAGTGCAGGGACCCAGTACTTC,CAIGASGSAGTQYF
many,TRBV18,.,TRBJ2-7,TGTGCCAGCTCACCACGGGCTGATGACGAGCAGTACTTC,CASSPRADDEQYF
many,TRBV10-3,.,TRBJ1-2,TGTGCCATCAGTGAGGTTGGGGGGAACTATGGCTACACCTTC,CAISEVGGNYGYTF
many,TRBV9,.,TRBJ1-2,TGTGCCAGCAGCGTACCGACTCGCACTCAGTCAGGTGGCTACACCTTC,CASSVPTRTQSGGYTF
few,TRBV11-2,TRBD1,TRBJ1-1,TGTGCCAGCAGTTCCACAGGGGGGAAGGCTTTCTTT,CASSSTGGKAFF
.,TRBV10-2,.,TRBJ1-2,TGCGCCAGCGGGGGCTCAGGGGAACGCTACACCTTC,CASGGSGERYTF
medium-sized,TRBV24-1,.,TRBJ1-1,TGTGCCACCAGTGCAACTAGTGGGGCGAACACTGAAGCTTTCTTT,CATSATSGANTEAFF
.,TRBV20-1,TRBD1,TRBJ1-6,TGCAGTGCTAGAGAGGACAGGGACCGGTCACCCCTCCACTTT,CSAREDRDRSPLHF
many,TRBV20-1,TRBD1,TRBJ1-1,TGCAGTGCTAACAGGGGGATTGACACTGAAGCTTTCTTT,CSANRGIDTEAFF
.,TRBV24-1,.,TRBJ1-2,TGTGCCACCGGGGGGGGGGGGACAAGAATTACTGACTATGGCTACACCTTC,CATGGGGTRITDYGYTF